The 16 T cell receptor beta chains below come from one sample, sequenced in a study of control samples from healthy donors and cancer patients. Assay: immunoSEQ multiplex PCR; the TCRdb copy retains only in-frame clones and omits some. This table has fewer than 200,000 clones, approximately 94% appearing once. Sequencing was carried out using PBMCs. Every receptor here comes from a man aged 60 to 75 with colorectal cancer.

The chain has TRBV11-2 and TRBJ1-1; 8 bases align to TRBD1. This CDR3 has 13 residues. J gave up 6 bases and V 4 bases, and 4 bases lay outside the gene matches. CDR1 is SGHAT, CDR2 FQNNGV, per germline. CDR3 sequence reads: CASSSTGAPEAFF. The CDR3 bases are TGTGCCAGCAGCTCGACAGGGGCGCCTGAAGCTTTCTTT.

The CDR3 bases are TGTGCCAGCAGCCCGGCTAGCGTGCTCCAGAGCTCCTACAATGAGCAGTTCTTC. It encodes CASSPASVLQSSYNEQFF. The J gene is TRBJ2-1, the V gene TRBV7-9; maybe TRBD2 (6 bases). CDR1 and CDR2 from the germline V gene are SEHNR and FQNEAQ (reference sequence). Trimming took off 5 bases at V and 0 bases at J, with 20 bases between the two ends. This CDR3 has 18 residues.

The gene calls are TRBV10-3 and TRBJ2-2; D might be TRBD1 or TRBD2, each matching 5 bases. CDR3 length equals 16 residues. V was clipped by 0 bases and J by 4 bases, with 12 bases between them. The V gene's germline CDR1 is ENHRY and CDR2 SYGVKD. The CDR3 sequence is CAISESGGGSTGELFF. The CDR3 bases are TGTGCCATCAGTGAGTCAGGTGGGGGTAGCACCGGGGAGCTGTTTTTT.

The V call is TRBV28, the J call TRBJ1-2; TRBD1 matches 10 bases. This CDR3 region has 16 residues. Germline V gene data show CDR1 as MDHEN and CDR2 as SYDVKM. Trimming took 3 bases from V and 4 from J; bases not matched to a gene: 8. In DNA form, the CDR3 reads TGTGCCAGCAGTTTGATCGGGGACAGGGGTGTCTATGGCTACACCTTC. Translated: CASSLIGDRGVYGYTF.

The chain recombines TRBV6-5 with TRBJ2-2; TRBD2 matches 8 bases. The trim removed 4 bases at V and 0 bases at J, leaving 4 bases unmatched. CDR3 length: 16 residues. Germline assignment: CDR1 MNHEY and CDR2 SVGAGI. The CDR3 sequence is CASSSWRGANTGELFF. Here the CDR3 DNA reads TGTGCCAGCAGTTCGTGGCGGGGGGCGAACACCGGGGAGCTGTTTTTT.

The rearrangement joins TRBV5-1 to TRBJ2-5; possible D gene TRBD2, 5 bases. This CDR3 is 14 amino acids long. The germline V and J ends were trimmed by 4 bases and 6 bases, with 16 bases remaining between them. Germline V CDR1 and CDR2: SGHRS, YFSETQ. CDR3 in DNA: TGCGCCAGCAGCCCCGAGGAACGGAGGAAGACCCAGTACTTC. Its translation: CASSPEERRKTQYF.

The J gene is TRBJ1-3, the V gene TRBV6-4; unclear D gene. Germline lookup yields CDR1 MRHNA and CDR2 SNTAGT. There are 16 residues in the CDR3. Trimming stripped 0 bases from V and 0 bases from J, with 9 bases between. CDR3 in DNA: TGTGCCAGCAGTGACTCGATTACCGTCTCTGGAAACACCATATATTTT. Amino acids: CASSDSITVSGNTIYF.

The V and J genes are TRBV25-1 and TRBJ2-3, with a possible D match to TRBD1 (6 bases). CDR1 is MGHDK and CDR2 is SYGVNS in the germline V gene. This CDR3 contains 15 residues. V lost 1 base and J lost 1, with 9 bases in between. CDR3 loop: CASSEFRGGTDTQYF. In DNA, the CDR3 is TGTGCCAGCAGTGAATTCAGGGGAGGCACAGATACGCAGTATTTT. Together with reference TRBV25-1 and TRBJ2-3, the CDR3 gives the full variable domain: EADIYQTPRYLVIGTGKKITLECSQTMGHDKMYWYQQDPGMELHLIHYSYGVNSTEKGDLSSESTVSRIRTEHFPLTLESARPSHTSQYLCASSEFRGGTDTQYFGPGTRLTVL.

This clone was seen just once. This chain uses TRBV10-3 with TRBJ1-2; the D gene is possibly TRBD1 (6 bases). The germline V and J ends were trimmed by 6 bases and 4 bases, with 18 bases remaining between them. The CDR3 contains 15 residues. The germline CDR1 and CDR2 sequences are ENHRY and SYGVKD. This CDR3 reads CAIRFGTQSSYGYTF. The DNA of the CDR3 is TGTGCCATCAGGTTCGGGACACAGAGTAGCTATGGCTACACCTTC.

This clone was seen only a few times. The V gene is TRBV10-3, the J gene TRBJ1-1, with TRBD1 matching over 8 bases. Germline trimming cut 7 bases from V and 5 bases from J; bases unmatched to any gene: 9. The CDR3 is made up of 14 amino acids. CDR1 is ENHRY and CDR2 is SYGVKD in the germline V gene. CDR3 amino acids: CAITLEQGATEAFF. CDR3 nucleotide sequence: TGTGCCATCACACTAGAGCAGGGGGCAACTGAAGCTTTCTTT.

V gene TRBV19 combines with J gene TRBJ1-3, with 8 bases identical to TRBD1. The CDR3 spans 17 residues. Trimming cost V 2 bases and J 0 bases; bases outside gene matches: 6. Germline V gene lookup returns CDR1 LNHDA and CDR2 SQIVND (reference sequence). CDR3 loop: CASSIRQGPYSGNTIYF. DNA of the CDR3: TGTGCCAGTAGTATACGACAGGGGCCCTACTCTGGAAACACCATATATTTT.

This clone was observed once. The chain recombines TRBV5-5 with TRBJ2-2; no definite D call. CDR3 length: 13 amino acids. V was clipped by 1 base and J by 6 bases, with 7 bases between them. The V gene's germline CDR1 is SGHKS and CDR2 YYEKEE (reference sequence). In nucleotides, the CDR3 is TGTGCCAGCAGCTTGCCGGCCTCCGGGGAGCTGTTTTTT. As protein: CASSLPASGELFF.

The V gene is TRBV19, the J gene TRBJ1-5; D gene unclear. CDR1 and CDR2 (germline): LNHDA, SQIVND (reference sequence). This CDR3 spans 13 amino acids. Deletions cut 7 bases from V and 5 bases from J, with 12 bases between. The CDR3 spells CASNPGQDQPQHF. CDR3 coding DNA: TGTGCCAGTAACCCCGGGCAGGATCAGCCCCAGCATTTT. Combining the CDR3 with reference TRBV19 and TRBJ1-5 gives the whole variable domain DGGITQSPKYLFRKEGQNVTLSCEQNLNHDAMYWYRQDPGQGLRLIYYSQIVNDFQKGDIAEGYSVSREKKESFPLTVTSAQKNPTAFYLCASNPGQDQPQHFGDGTRLSIL.

The CDR3: CASRGSGTGQETQYF. The DNA for the CDR3 is TGCGCCAGCAGGGGTAGCGGGACAGGGCAAGAGACCCAGTACTTC. This chain joins TRBV5-1 and TRBJ2-5, with a weak D call TRBD1 (9 bases). Trimming stripped 5 bases from V and 2 bases from J, with 16 bases between. Germline lookup yields CDR1 SGHRS and CDR2 YFSETQ. This CDR3 has 15 residues.

V usage is TRBV19 and J usage is TRBJ2-6; 7 bases are a match to TRBD1. Germline CDR1 reads LNHDA; CDR2 reads SQIVND (reference sequence). The V gene end was trimmed by 8 bases and the J gene end by 1 base; junction bases not matched to a gene: 11. CDR3 length: 17 amino acids. CDR3 residues: CASCPGAGGSGANVLTF. As DNA, the CDR3 is TGTGCCAGTTGCCCAGGGGCAGGGGGATCTGGGGCCAACGTCCTGACTTTC.

The rearrangement joins TRBV9 to TRBJ2-7; 7 bases map to TRBD2. The CDR3 has 14 amino acids. CDR1 and CDR2 (germline): SGDLS, YYNGEE. Trimming took 4 bases from V and 2 from J; bases not matched to a gene: 6. CDR3 loop: CASSTAGDPYEQYF. The CDR3 DNA reads TGTGCCAGCAGCACGGCGGGGGACCCCTACGAGCAGTACTTC.